This entry is about one TCR beta chain. Its antigen is unknown. This entry comes from a study of cytomegalovirus exposure and HLA in healthy donors. Broader study findings: Later analysis found that TCR beta chains associated with HLA were more clonally expanded than other, equally common chains. In an earlier analysis, in fewer than 700 donors, most V segments appeared productive either ~87% or ~30% of the time. Sequencing artifact likely explains a cluster of highly shared sequence variants. Later on, a genetic analysis was performed. It linked a missense variant in DCLRE1C with V- and J-gene trimming of TCR beta.

The PCR used 60 Vbeta and 13 Jbeta primers. Profiling relied on immunoSEQ multiplex PCR, and the TCRdb table lists in-frame clones only, not all of them. This sample carries roughly 120,000 clones, approximately 9.4% of them seen once, and the ten largest clones take 3%. This CDR3 region has 17 residues. Germline V lookup: CDR1 KGHSH, CDR2 LQKENI. V shed 6 bases and J shed 2 bases, with 20 bases lying between them. This chain links TRBV18 with TRBJ1-5; D may be TRBD1 (5 bases). The sequence was obtained from a young man in good health and CMV-seronegative. Sequenced material: PBMCs. CDR3 sequence reads: CASSSFAGKGGNQPQHF. In DNA, the CDR3 is TGTGCCAGCTCGTCCTTCGCAGGGAAGGGCGGCAATCAGCCCCAGCATTTT.